This T cell receptor beta chain comes out of a study of blood T cell repertoires in COVID-19 (dated by TCRdb to about 2020). With respect to the entire study: The collaborator samples originated in the United States, Italy and Spain and spanned the acute and convalescent phases of COVID-19. The dataset comprised deeply sampled blood TCRbeta repertoires from subjects exposed to, actively infected with, or recovered from COVID-19. The repertoires were released in a freely available public database meant as a resource for research on the immune response to SARS-CoV-2. Nearly every sample came with metadata listing a de-identified subject ID, COVID-19 status, age in years and sex. The material from the prospective study consisted of cDNA or gDNA derived from T cells, B-cell-depleted T cells, or PBMCs. Samples came from the ongoing ImmuneRACE study (first 160 participants) plus 1,254 subjects from 6 global collaborators. Where HLA class I and class II types were available, the types were taken from metadata supplied by the sample provider, not from assay-based typing.

Per the germline V gene, SNHLY is the CDR1 and FYNNEI is the CDR2. Spanning cysteine to phenylalanine, the CDR3 consists of 14 amino acids. Left in the record is the CDR3 DNA by itself, 42 bases read in frame from the first base. The V and J ends are trimmed by 4 bases and 8 bases, leaving 12 bases between them. The paper's findings and limits, for the study overall: The amount of clinical and demographic metadata varied by source and participant and was provided uncurated.

As for this clone: There is no known antigen for this receptor. One base away there is no much larger clone; base qualities are not given.

TCRbeta CDR3 regions were amplified from genomic DNA by means of the immunoSEQ Assay, a bias-controlled multiplex PCR. In the original analysis: Nucleated cell counts per sample were estimated from amplification of reference gene primers within the assay. To quantify the absolute abundance of each unique TCRbeta CDR3 rearrangement, sequence reads were collapsed and filtered. For each sample, productive Simpson clonality was calculated as the square root of Simpson's diversity index across productive rearrangements. TCRdb provides this immuneACCESS table in a form limited to in-frame rearrangements. Some clones are lacking; in checked studies, under half of them reflect an unresolved V gene, and why the rest are absent is not known. V and J calls plus clone size are reproduced from that table; the DNA served to infer D and trimming. The sample table lists some 460,000 clones, 70% to 90% of them with a count of one. The ten largest make up approximately 2% of the sample.

Enrolling through a virtual design, the prospective study's participants ranged in age from about 18 to 100 years and lived across roughly 23 United States geographic areas. To assign participants to cohorts, the prospective study relied on clinical history that participants themselves reported in a screening survey and a study questionnaire. In the prospective study, whole blood, serum and a nasopharyngeal or oropharyngeal swab were collected from each participant by mobile phlebotomists. Over a roughly 2-month period, participants in the prospective study had the option of providing additional blood draws and questionnaires. Before DNA extraction, prospective study blood samples were shipped either frozen or at room temperature.

The receptor was derived from a woman in her late teens or twenties with acute COVID-19. Material for sequencing was PBMCs or T cells enriched from blood (not recorded which). The sequence joins TRBV2 to TRBJ1-6; matching of 6 bases hints at TRBD1 as the D gene. CDR3 reads: CASSVQGPDSPLHF. Read as DNA, the sequence is TGTGCCAGCAGTGTACAGGGTCCTGATTCACCCCTCCACTTT.